What follows is one TCR beta chain and its context. Profiled with immunoSEQ multiplex PCR; TCRdb holds only in-frame clones, not every one. This sample carries some 130,000 clones, 92% of them seen once, and the ten largest clones take 2% to 2.5%. This specimen comes from a study of control samples from healthy donors and cancer patients. Unmatched junction bases numbered 13, after V lost 5 bases and J lost 9 bases. The germline CDR1 and CDR2 sequences are PRHDT and FYEKMQ (reference sequence). CDR3 length: 15 residues. V gene TRBV13 combines with J gene TRBJ2-7; 10 bases agree with TRBD1. Material for sequencing was blood. This clonotype was sampled from a woman in her 50s in good health. The CDR3 here is CASSDSGTGVFAQYF. The CDR3 region has the DNA TGTGCCAGCAGCGATTCCGGGACAGGGGTCTTCGCGCAGTACTTC.